This T cell receptor (beta chain) emerged from a study of blood T cell repertoires in COVID-19. Across the study: Acute and convalescent COVID-19 specimens originated in the United States, Italy and Spain. The cDNA or gDNA used as material had been derived from T cells, B-cell-depleted T cells, or PBMCs.

V was pared by 3 bases and J by 0 bases, with 11 bases between. Germline CDR1 and CDR2: MGHRA and YSYEKL. This CDR3 is built from 15 residues. Per the original methods: Reference gene primer amplification yielded estimated nucleated cell counts. TCRdb's copy holds only in-frame clones and misses some; the assay was immunoSEQ multiplex PCR. V, J and clone size were drawn from that table, and D and trimming were deduced from the DNA. The sample holds around 170,000 clones; about 86% are singletons and the top ten take roughly 9.1%. This rearrangement joins TRBV4-1 to TRBJ1-1; D is unclear. The receptor's source is a man aged 50 to 59 with active or convalescent COVID-19. Sequenced material: peripheral blood. The CDR3 DNA sequence: TGCGCCAGCAGCCAGGGAGAAGGGATGAACACTGAAGCTTTCTTT. Encoded protein: CASSQGEGMNTEAFF.